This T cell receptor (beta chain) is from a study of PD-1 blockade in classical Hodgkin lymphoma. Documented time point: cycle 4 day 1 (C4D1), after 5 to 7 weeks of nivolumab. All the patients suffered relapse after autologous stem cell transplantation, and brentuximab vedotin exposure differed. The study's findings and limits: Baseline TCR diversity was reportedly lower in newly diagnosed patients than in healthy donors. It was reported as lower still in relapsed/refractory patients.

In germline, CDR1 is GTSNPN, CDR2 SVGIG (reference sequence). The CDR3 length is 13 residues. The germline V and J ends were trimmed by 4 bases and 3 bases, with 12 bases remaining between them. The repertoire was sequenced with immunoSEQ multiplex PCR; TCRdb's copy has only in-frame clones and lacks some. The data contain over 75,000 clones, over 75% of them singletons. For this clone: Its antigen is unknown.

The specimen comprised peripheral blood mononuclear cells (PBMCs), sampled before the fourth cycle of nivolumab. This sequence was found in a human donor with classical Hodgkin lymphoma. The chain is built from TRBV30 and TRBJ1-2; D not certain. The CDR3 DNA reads TGTGCCTGGACGCTCGGGAGGGACTATGGCTACACCTTC. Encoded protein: CAWTLGRDYGYTF.